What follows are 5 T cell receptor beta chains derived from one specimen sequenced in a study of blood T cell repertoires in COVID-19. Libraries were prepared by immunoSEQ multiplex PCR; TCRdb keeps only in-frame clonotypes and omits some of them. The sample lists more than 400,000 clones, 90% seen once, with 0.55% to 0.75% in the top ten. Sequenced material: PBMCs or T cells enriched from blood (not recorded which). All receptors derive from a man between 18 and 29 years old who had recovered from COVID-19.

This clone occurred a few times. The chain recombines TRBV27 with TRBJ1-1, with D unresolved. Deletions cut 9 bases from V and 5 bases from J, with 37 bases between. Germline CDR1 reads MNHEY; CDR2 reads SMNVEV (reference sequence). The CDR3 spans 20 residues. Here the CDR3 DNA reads TGTGCCAGAACTATTACCAGAACACTGAAGCTTTCTTCTCAGAGGACTGAAGCTTTCTTT. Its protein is CARTITRTLKLSSQRTEAFF.

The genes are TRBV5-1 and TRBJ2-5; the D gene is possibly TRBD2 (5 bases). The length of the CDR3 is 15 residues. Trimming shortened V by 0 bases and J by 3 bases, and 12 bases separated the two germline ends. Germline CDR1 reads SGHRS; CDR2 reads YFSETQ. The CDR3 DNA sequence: TGCGCCAGCAGCTTGGGAGGTAGCGTAGAAGAGACCCAGTACTTC. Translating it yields CASSLGGSVEETQYF.

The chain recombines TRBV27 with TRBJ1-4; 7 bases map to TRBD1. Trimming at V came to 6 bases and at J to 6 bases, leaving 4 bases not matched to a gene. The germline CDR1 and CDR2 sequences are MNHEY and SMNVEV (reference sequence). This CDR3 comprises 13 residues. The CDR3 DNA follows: TGTGCCAGCAGGGCAGGGGGGCATGAAAAACTGTTTTTT. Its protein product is CASRAGGHEKLFF.

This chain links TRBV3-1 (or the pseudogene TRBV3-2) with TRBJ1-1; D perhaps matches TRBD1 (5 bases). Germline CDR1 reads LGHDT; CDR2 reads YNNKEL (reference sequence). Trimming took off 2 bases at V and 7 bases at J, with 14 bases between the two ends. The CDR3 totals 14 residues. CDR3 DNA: TGTGCCAGCAGCCAACTGGGACTCCGGGGTGAAGCTTTCTTT. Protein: CASSQLGLRGEAFF.

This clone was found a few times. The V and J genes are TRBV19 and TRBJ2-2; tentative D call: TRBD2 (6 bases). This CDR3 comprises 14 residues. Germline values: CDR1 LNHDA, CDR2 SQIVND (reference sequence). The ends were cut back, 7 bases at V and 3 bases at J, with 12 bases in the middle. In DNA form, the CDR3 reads TGTGCCAGTAACTCCAGACTAGACACCGGGGAGCTGTTTTTT. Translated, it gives CASNSRLDTGELFF.